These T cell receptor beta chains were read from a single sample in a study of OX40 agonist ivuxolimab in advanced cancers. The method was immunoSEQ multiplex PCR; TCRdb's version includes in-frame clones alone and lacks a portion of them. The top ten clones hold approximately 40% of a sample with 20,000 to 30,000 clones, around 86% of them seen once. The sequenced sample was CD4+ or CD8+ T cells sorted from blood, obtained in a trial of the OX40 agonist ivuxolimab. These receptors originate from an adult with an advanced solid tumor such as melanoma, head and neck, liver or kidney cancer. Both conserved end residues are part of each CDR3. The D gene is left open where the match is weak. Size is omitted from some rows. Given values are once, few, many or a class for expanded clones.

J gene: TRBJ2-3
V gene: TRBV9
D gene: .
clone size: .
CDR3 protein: CASSRRGSTDTQYF
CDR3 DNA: TGTGCCAGCAGCCGTCGGGGGAGCACAGATACGCAGTATTTT

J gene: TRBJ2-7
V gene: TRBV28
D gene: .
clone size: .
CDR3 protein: CASSADSYEQYF
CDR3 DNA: TGTGCCAGCAGTGCAGACTCCTACGAGCAGTACTTC

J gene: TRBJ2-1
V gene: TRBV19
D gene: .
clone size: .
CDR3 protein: CASSMVLGPYNEQFF
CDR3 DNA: TGTGCCAGTAGTATGGTTCTAGGACCCTACAATGAGCAGTTCTTC

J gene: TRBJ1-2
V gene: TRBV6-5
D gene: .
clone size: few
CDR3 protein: CASSAGGGGYGYTF
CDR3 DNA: TGTGCCAGCAGTGCGGGAGGTGGGGGCTATGGCTACACCTTC

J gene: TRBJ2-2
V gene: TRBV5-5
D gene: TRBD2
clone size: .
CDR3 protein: CASSLEGSGTGELFF
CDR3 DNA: TGTGCCAGCAGCTTGGAAGGTAGCGGGACCGGGGAGCTGTTTTTT

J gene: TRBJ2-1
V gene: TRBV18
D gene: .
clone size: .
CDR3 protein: CASSPTGNNEQFF
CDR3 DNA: TGTGCCAGCTCGCCCACAGGGAACAATGAGCAGTTCTTC

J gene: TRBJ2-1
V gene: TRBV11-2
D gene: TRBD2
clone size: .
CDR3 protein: CASSPLASGSSYNEQFF
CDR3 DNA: TGTGCCAGCAGCCCCTTGGCTAGCGGCAGCTCCTACAATGAGCAGTTCTTC

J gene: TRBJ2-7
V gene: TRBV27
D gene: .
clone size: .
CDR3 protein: CASSLGVAGREQYF
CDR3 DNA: TGTGCCAGCAGTCTAGGGGTCGCAGGACGCGAGCAGTACTTC

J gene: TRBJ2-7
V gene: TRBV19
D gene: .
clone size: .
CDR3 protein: CASSIDGGTYEQYF
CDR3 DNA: TGTGCCAGTAGTATAGATGGGGGAACCTACGAGCAGTACTTC

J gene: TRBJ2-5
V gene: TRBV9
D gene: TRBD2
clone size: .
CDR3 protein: CASSSLGGGGETQYF
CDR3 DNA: TGTGCCAGCAGCAGTCTTGGCGGGGGAGGGGAGACCCAGTACTTC

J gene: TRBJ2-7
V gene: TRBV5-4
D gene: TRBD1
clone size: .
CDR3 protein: CASTPGQGAYEQYF
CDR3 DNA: TGTGCCAGCACGCCGGGACAGGGGGCCTACGAGCAGTACTTC

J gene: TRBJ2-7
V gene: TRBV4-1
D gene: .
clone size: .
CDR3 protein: CASSPVGAYEQYF
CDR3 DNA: TGCGCCAGCAGCCCTGTCGGGGCCTACGAGCAGTACTTC

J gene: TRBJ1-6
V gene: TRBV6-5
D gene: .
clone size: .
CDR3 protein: CASSYGGAVGSPLHF
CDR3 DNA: TGTGCCAGCAGTTACGGGGGGGCCGTGGGGTCACCCCTCCACTTT

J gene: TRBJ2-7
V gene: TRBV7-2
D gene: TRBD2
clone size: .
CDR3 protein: CASSPWTSGLYEQYF
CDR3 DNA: TGTGCCAGCAGTCCCTGGACTAGCGGCCTCTACGAGCAGTACTTC

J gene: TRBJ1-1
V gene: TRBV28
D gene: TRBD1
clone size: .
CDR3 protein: CASRVQGAFNTEAFF
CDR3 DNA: TGTGCCAGCAGAGTCCAGGGGGCTTTCAACACTGAAGCTTTCTTT

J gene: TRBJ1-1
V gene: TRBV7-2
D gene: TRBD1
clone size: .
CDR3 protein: CASSQTGQHEAFF
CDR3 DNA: TGTGCCAGCAGCCAGACGGGACAGCATGAAGCTTTCTTT

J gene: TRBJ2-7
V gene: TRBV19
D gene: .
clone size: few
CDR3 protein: CASSSYYEQYF
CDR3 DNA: TGTGCCAGTAGTTCGTACTACGAGCAGTACTTC

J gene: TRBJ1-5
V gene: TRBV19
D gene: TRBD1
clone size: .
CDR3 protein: CATSPAGGQPQHF
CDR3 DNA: TGTGCCACCTCTCCGGCAGGGGGACAGCCCCAGCATTTT

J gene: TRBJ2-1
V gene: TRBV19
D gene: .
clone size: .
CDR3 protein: CASSIGYNEQFF
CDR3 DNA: TGTGCCAGTAGTATAGGATACAATGAGCAGTTCTTC

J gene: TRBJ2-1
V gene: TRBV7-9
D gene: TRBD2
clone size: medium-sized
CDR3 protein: CASSLDLPSGAYWDNEQFF
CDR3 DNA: TGTGCCAGCAGCTTAGATCTCCCTAGCGGGGCCTATTGGGACAATGAGCAGTTCTTC

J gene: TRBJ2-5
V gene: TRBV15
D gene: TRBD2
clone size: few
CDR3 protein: CATSPRRLAGGLGETQYF
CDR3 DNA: TGTGCCACCAGCCCCCGCCGGCTAGCGGGAGGTTTAGGAGAGACCCAGTACTTC

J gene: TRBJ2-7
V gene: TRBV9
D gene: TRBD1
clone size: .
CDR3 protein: CASSVETGGEQYF
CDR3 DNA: TGTGCCAGCAGCGTAGAGACAGGGGGCGAGCAGTACTTC

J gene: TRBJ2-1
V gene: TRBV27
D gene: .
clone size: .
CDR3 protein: CASLSGHEQFF
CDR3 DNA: TGTGCCAGTCTTTCCGGGCATGAGCAGTTCTTC

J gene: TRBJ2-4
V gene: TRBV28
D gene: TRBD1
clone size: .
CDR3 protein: CASTSGGVQYF
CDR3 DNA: TGTGCCAGCACCTCAGGGGGCGTTCAGTACTTC

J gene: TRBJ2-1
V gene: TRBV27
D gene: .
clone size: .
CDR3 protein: CASSLPGIEQFF
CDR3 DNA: TGTGCCAGCAGTTTACCCGGGATTGAGCAGTTCTTC

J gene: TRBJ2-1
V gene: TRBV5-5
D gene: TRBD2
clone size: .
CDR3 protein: CASSLGTSARDEQFF
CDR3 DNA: TGTGCCAGCAGCCTAGGGACTAGCGCGAGGGATGAGCAGTTCTTC

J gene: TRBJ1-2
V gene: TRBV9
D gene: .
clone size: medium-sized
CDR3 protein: CASSVGYRAAVGSYGYTF
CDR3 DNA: TGTGCCAGCAGCGTAGGGTATAGGGCCGCCGTCGGGAGTTATGGCTACACCTTC

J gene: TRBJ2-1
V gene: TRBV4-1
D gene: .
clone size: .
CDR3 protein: CASSQTRDPYNEQFF
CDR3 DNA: TGCGCCAGCAGCCAAACGAGAGACCCGTACAATGAGCAGTTCTTC

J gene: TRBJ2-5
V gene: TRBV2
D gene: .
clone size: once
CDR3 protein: CASSGTVNRKTQYF
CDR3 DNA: TGTGCCAGCAGTGGAACCGTAAACAGGAAGACCCAGTACTTC

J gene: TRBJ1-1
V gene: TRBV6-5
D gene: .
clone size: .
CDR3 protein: CASRPGPLLNTEAFF
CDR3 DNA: TGTGCCAGCCGACCGGGACCCCTCCTGAATACTGAAGCTTTCTTT

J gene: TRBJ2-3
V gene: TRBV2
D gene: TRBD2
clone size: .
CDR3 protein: CASSVPGTSGGTDTQYF
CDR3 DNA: TGTGCCAGCAGTGTCCCAGGGACTAGCGGGGGCACAGATACGCAGTATTTT

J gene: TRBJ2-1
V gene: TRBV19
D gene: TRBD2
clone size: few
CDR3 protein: CASSVTSGDYNEQFF
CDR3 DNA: TGTGCCAGTAGTGTCACTAGCGGGGATTACAATGAGCAGTTCTTC

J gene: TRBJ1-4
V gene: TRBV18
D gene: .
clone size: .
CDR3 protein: CASSPSGRDNEKLFF
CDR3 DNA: TGTGCCAGCTCACCTAGCGGACGGGATAATGAAAAACTGTTTTTT

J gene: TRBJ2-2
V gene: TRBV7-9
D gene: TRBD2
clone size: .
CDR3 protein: CASRSASGSTGELFF
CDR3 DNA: TGTGCCAGCAGATCCGCGAGCGGGAGTACCGGGGAGCTGTTTTTT

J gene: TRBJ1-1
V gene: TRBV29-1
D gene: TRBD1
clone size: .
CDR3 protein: CSCSQGENTEAFF
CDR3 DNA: TGCAGCTGCTCGCAGGGGGAGAACACTGAAGCTTTCTTT

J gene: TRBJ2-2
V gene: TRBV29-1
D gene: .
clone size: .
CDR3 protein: CSVRLGTGELFF
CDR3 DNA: TGCAGCGTCCGCCTGGGCACCGGGGAGCTGTTTTTT

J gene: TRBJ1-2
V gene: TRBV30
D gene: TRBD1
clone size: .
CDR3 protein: CAWTLEDRLYGYTF
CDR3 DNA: TGTGCCTGGACCTTAGAGGACAGGCTCTATGGCTACACCTTC

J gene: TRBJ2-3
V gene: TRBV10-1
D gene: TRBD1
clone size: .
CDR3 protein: CASSDMGQNTDTQYF
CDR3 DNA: TGCGCCAGCAGTGACATGGGACAGAACACAGATACGCAGTATTTT

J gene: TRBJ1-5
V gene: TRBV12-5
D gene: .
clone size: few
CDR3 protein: CASGLGSGGSRDQPQHF
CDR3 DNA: TGTGCTAGTGGTTTGGGTTCGGGGGGCAGTAGGGATCAGCCCCAGCATTTT

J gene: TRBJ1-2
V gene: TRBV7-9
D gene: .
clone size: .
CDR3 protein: CASSLSADSGSYGYTF
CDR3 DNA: TGTGCCAGCAGCTTAAGCGCGGACAGTGGATCTTATGGCTACACCTTC

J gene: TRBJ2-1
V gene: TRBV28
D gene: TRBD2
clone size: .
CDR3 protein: CASSLWGPRGNEQFF
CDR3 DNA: TGTGCCAGCAGTTTGTGGGGACCGCGGGGGAATGAGCAGTTCTTC

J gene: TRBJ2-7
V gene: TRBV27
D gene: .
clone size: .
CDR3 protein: CASSFSLNILYEQYF
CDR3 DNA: TGTGCCAGCAGTTTTTCCCTTAACATCCTTTACGAGCAGTACTTC

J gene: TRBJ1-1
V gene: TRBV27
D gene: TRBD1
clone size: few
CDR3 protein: CASKTGSTEAFF
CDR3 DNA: TGTGCCAGTAAGACAGGGAGCACTGAAGCTTTCTTT